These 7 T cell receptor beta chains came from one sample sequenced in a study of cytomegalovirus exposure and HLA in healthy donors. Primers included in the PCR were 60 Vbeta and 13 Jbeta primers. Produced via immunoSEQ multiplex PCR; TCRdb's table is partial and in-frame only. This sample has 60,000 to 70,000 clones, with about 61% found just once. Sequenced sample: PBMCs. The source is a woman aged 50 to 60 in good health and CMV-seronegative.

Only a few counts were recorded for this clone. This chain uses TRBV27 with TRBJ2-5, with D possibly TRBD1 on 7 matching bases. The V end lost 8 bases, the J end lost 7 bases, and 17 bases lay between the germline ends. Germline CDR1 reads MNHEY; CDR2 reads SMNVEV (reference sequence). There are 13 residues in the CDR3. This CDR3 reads CASATGEVGTQYF. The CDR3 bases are TGTGCCAGCGCTACAGGGGAGGTTGGGACCCAGTACTTC.

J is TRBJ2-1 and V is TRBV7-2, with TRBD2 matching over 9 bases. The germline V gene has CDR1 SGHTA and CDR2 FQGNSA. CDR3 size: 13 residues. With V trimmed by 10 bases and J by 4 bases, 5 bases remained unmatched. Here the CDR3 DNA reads TGTGCCATCCTAGCGGGGAGGTACAATGAGCAGTTCTTC. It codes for CAILAGRYNEQFF.

The CDR3 DNA follows: TGTGCTAGTGCCAGGACAGGCTATGGCTACACCTTC. Its protein is CASARTGYGYTF. The chain combines TRBV12-5 with TRBJ1-2, with TRBD1 matching over 7 bases. Germline-derived CDR1 and CDR2 are LGHNT and FRNRAP. This CDR3 region has 12 residues. Losses at the gene ends were 7 bases for V and 4 bases for J; bases not matched to a gene: 3.

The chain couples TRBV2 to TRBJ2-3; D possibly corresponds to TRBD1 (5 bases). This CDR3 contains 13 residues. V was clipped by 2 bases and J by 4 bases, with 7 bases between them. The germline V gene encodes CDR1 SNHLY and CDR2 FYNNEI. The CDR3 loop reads CASSEKGSDTQYF. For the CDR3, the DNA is TGTGCCAGCAGTGAAAAGGGGTCAGATACGCAGTATTTT. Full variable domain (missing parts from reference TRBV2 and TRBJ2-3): EPEVTQTPSHQVTQMGQEVILRCVPISNHLYFYWYRQILGQKVEFLVSFYNNEISEKSEIFDDQFSVERPDGSNFTLKIRSTKLEDSAMYFCASSEKGSDTQYFGPGTRLTVL.

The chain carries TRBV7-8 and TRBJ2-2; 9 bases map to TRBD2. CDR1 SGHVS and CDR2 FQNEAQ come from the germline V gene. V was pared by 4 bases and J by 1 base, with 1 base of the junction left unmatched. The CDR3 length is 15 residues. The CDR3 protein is CASSSAGGNTGELFF. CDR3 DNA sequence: TGTGCCAGCAGCTCAGCGGGGGGGAACACCGGGGAGCTGTTTTTT.

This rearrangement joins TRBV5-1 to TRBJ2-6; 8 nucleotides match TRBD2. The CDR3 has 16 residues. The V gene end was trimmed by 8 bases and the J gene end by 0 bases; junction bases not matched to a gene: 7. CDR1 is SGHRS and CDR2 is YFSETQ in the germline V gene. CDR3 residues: CASSGGVTSGANVLTF. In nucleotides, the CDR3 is TGCGCCAGTTCGGGGGGGGTAACCTCTGGGGCCAACGTCCTGACTTTC.

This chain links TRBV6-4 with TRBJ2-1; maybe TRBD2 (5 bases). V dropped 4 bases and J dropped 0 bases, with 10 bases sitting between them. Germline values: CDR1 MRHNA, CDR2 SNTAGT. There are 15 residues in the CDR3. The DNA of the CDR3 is TGTGCCAGCAGTGGAGGACGGGGCTCCTACAATGAGCAGTTCTTC. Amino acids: CASSGGRGSYNEQFF.